The T cell receptor (beta chain) described here comes from a study of T cell changes during pregnancy in multiple sclerosis. Germline V lookup: CDR1 SEHNR, CDR2 FQNEAQ (reference sequence). Trimming stripped 2 bases from V and 11 bases from J, with 12 bases between. The length of the CDR3 is 12 residues. This clone was picked up a small number of times. Sequencing used immunoSEQ multiplex PCR; TCRdb keeps in-frame clones, though not all of them. The sample consists of about 46,000 clones, 85% to 95% of them appearing once. The TCR originated in a female donor with multiple sclerosis, enrolled in a pregnancy study. The starting material was CD8+ T cells from peripheral blood mononuclear cells, obtained in the second trimester of pregnancy. The chain combines TRBV7-9 with TRBJ1-2; D remains ambiguous. The CDR3 DNA is TGTGCCAGCAGCTTAAGCGGGATGTGGTACACCTTC. This sequence encodes CASSLSGMWYTF.